This T cell receptor (beta chain) was documented in a study of regulatory T cells in long-lasting Graves disease. Whole-study context: New Graves' disease cases had less than 3 months of antithyroid drugs.

Construction of TCR beta libraries relied on iRepertoire HTBI primers and on Arm-PCR targeting CDR3 regions. TCRdb ran MiXCR on the multiplex PCR reads and lists one entry per CDR3 protein. The data contain approximately 440,000 distinct CDR3 sequences, around 16% of them singletons. Concerning this clonotype itself: Its antigen is unknown. One base away lies a much larger clone, so this may be a sequencing read error.

The CDR3 has 14 amino acids. The germline gives CDR1 SGHDN, CDR2 FVKESK. The V end lost 11 bases, the J end lost 1 base, and 18 bases lay between the germline ends. The study's findings and limits: There was favoring of TRBV28, TRBJ1-2 and TRBJ2-5 in persistent disease. The study found lower TCR diversity in persistent Graves' patients than in newly diagnosed ones.

Time point defined: newly diagnosed GD, antithyroid drugs for less than 3 months. The TCR library was prepared using RNA isolated from PBMCs. The same data also contributed to another study, on T cells in Graves' hyperthyroidism and ophthalmopathy. That work adds: With the HTBI primer set, the TCR CDR3 went through a first round of RT-PCR.

The clonotype comes from a man between 40 and 49 years old with Graves disease. This sample comprised peripheral blood mononuclear cells (PBMCs), obtained at new diagnosis, from a patient treated with antithyroid drugs. V usage is TRBV14 and J usage is TRBJ2-7; no definite D call. This chain's CDR3 is CAGAPLDTSYEQYF. CDR3 sequence (DNA): TGTGCCGGCGCACCCCTAGACACTTCCTACGAGCAGTACTTC.